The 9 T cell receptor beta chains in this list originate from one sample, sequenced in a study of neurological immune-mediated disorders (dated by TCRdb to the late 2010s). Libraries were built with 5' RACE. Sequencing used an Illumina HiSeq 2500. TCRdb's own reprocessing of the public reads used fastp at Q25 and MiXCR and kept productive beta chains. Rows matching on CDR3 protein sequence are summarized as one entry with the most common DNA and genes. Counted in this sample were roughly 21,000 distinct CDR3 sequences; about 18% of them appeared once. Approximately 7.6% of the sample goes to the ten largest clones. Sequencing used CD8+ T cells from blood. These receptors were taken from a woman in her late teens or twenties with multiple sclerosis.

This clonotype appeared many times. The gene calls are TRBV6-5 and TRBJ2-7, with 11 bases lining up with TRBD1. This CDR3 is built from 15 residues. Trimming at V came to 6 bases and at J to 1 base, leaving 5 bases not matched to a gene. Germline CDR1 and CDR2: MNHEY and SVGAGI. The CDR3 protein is CASSQGQGESYEQYF. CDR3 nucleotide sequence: TGTGCCAGCAGCCAGGGACAGGGGGAGTCCTACGAGCAGTACTTC.

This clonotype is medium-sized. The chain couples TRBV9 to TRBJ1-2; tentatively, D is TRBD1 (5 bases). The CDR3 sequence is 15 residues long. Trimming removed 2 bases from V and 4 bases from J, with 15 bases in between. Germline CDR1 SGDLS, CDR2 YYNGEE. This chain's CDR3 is CASSVSFLGGYGYTF. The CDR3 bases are TGTGCCAGCAGCGTCTCCTTCCTGGGGGGCTATGGCTACACCTTC.

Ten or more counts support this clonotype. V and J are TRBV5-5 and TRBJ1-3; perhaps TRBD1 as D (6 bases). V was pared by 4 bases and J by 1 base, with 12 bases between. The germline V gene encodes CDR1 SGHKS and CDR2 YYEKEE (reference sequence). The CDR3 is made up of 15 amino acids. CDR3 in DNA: TGTGCCAGCAGCGGGGGGACATCGTCTGGAAACACCATATATTTT. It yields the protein CASSGGTSSGNTIYF.

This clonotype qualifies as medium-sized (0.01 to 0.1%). In DNA form, the CDR3 reads TGCAGTGCTAAAGAAGACCCATCCAGGGGGGCCGGGGAGCTGTTTTTT. This translates into CSAKEDPSRGAGELFF. The genes are TRBV20-1 and TRBJ2-2, with D perhaps TRBD1 (7 bases). Germline V lookup: CDR1 DFQATT, CDR2 SNEGSKA (reference sequence). The V end was cut by 4 bases, the J end by 6 bases, with 21 bases between. This CDR3 spans 16 amino acids.

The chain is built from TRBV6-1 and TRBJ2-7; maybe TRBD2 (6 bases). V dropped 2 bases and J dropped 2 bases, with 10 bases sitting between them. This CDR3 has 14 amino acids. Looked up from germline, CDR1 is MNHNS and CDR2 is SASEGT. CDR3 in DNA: TGTGCCAGCAGTGAAAGTAGGAGGGCCTACGAGCAGTACGTC. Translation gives CASSESRRAYEQYV.

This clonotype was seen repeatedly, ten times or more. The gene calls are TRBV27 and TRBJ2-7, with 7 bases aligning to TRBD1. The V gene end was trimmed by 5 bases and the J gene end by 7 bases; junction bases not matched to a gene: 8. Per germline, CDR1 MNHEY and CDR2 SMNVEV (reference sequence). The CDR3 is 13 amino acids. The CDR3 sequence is CASSTGTDEEQYV. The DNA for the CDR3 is TGTGCCAGCAGTACAGGGACAGATGAGGAGCAGTACGTC.

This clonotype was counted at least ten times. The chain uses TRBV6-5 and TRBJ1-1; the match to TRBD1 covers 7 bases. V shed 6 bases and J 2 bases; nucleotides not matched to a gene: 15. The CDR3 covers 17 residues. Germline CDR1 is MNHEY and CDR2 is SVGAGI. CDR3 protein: CASRPTRGSSVNTEAFF. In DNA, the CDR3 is TGTGCCAGCAGACCCACCAGGGGGTCCTCGGTCAACACTGAAGCTTTCTTT.

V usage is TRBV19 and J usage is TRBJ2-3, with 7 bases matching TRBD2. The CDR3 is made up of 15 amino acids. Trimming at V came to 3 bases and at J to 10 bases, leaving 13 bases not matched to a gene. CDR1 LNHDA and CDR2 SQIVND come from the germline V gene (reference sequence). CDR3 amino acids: CASSMTSSLLRAQYF. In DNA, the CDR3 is TGTGCCAGTAGTATGACTAGCTCCCTCCTGAGGGCGCAGTATTTT.

This chain's CDR3 is CAISESTVSPLHF. CDR3 nucleotides: TGTGCCATCAGTGAGTCGACCGTTTCACCCCTCCACTTT. V is TRBV10-3 and J is TRBJ1-6, with D hard to call. Germline-derived CDR1 and CDR2 are ENHRY and SYGVKD. Deletions cut 0 bases from V and 9 bases from J, with 6 bases between. CDR3 length equals 13 residues.